Sequencing of this T cell receptor (beta chain) was carried out in a study of T cells after yellow fever vaccination. Notes on the study in general: Boosting was followed by the reappearance of most primary-vaccination clones (less than 98% CD4, around 91% CD8).

TCRdb called the 5' RACE reads again in MiXCR, with one record for every CDR3 protein. The repertoire has around 310,000 distinct CDR3 sequences, under 5% of them found once; the top ten carry around 24%. The V gene's germline CDR1 is WNHNN and CDR2 SYGVQD (reference sequence). The CDR3 extends over 14 amino acids. V lost 2 bases and J lost 5; bases outside the gene matches: 2. Comments on this clonotype: Its antigen remains unidentified.

The chain has TRBV10-1 and TRBJ2-1, with TRBD2 identical over 8 bases. The TCR was taken from a man aged 18 to 29 who received the YFV17D yellow fever vaccine. Here the sequenced sample was PBMCs, taken 5 days after the yellow fever booster vaccination. CDR3 loop: CASSEILADNEQFF. The DNA for the CDR3 is TGCGCCAGCAGTGAGATACTAGCGGACAATGAGCAGTTCTTC.